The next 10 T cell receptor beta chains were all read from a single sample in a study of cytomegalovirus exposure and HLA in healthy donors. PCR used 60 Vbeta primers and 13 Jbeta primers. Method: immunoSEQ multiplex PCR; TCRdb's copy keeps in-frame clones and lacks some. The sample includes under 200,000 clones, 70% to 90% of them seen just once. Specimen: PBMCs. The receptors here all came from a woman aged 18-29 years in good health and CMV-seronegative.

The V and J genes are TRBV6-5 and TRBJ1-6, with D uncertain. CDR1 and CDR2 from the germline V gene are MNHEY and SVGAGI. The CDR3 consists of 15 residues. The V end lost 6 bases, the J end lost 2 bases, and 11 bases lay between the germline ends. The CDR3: CASRPGITYNSPLHF. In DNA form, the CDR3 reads TGTGCCAGCAGACCCGGGATCACCTATAATTCACCCCTCCACTTT.

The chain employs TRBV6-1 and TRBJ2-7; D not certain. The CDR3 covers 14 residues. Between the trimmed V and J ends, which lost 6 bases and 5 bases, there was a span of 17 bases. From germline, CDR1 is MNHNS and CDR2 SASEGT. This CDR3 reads CASSPQPRVHEQYF. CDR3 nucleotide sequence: TGTGCCAGCAGCCCCCAACCTAGAGTGCACGAGCAGTACTTC.

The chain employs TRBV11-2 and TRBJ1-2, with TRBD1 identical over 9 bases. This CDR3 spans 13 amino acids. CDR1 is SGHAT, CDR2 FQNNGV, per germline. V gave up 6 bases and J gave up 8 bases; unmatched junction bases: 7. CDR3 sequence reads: CASRFTGGEGYTF. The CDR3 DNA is TGTGCCAGCAGGTTTACAGGGGGCGAAGGCTACACCTTC.

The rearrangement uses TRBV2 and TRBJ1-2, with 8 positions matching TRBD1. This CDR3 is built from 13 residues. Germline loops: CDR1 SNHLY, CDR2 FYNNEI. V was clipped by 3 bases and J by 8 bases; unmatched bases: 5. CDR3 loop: CASSERTGRGYTF. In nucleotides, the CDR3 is TGTGCCAGCAGTGAGAGGACAGGGCGCGGCTACACCTTC.

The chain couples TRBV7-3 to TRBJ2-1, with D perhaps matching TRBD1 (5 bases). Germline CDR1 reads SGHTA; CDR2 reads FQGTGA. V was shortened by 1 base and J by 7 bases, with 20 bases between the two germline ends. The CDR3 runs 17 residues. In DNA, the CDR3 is TGTGCCAGCAGCTTAAGGGGCCCCGACGGAACGCGGAATGAGCAGTTCTTC. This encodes CASSLRGPDGTRNEQFF.

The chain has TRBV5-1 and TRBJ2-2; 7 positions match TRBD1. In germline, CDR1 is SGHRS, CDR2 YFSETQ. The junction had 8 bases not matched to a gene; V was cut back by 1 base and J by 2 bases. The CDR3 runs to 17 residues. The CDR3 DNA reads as TGCGCCAGCAGCTTGACGCACAGGGGTAGCAACACCGGGGAGCTGTTTTTT. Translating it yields CASSLTHRGSNTGELFF.

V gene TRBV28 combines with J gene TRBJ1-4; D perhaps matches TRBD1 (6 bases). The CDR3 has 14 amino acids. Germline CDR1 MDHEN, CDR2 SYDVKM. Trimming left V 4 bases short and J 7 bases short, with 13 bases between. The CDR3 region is CASSSGEVGEKLFF. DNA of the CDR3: TGTGCCAGCAGTTCAGGGGAAGTGGGTGAAAAACTGTTTTTT.

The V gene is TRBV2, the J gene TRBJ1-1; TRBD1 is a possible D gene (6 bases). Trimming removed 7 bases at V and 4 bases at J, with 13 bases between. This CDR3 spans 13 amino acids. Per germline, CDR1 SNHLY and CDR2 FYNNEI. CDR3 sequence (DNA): TGTGCCAGCATTAAACAGGGAGTCACTGAAGCTTTCTTT. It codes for CASIKQGVTEAFF. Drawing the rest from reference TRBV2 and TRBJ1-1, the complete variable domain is EPEVTQTPSHQVTQMGQEVILRCVPISNHLYFYWYRQILGQKVEFLVSFYNNEISEKSEIFDDQFSVERPDGSNFTLKIRSTKLEDSAMYFCASIKQGVTEAFFGQGTRLTVV.

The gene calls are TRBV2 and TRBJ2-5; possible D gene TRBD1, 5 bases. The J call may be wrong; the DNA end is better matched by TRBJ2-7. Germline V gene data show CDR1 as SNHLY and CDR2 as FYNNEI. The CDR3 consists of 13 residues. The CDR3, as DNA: TGTGCCAGCAACACCAGGGTTACCTACGAGCAGTACTTC. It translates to CASNTRVTYEQYF.

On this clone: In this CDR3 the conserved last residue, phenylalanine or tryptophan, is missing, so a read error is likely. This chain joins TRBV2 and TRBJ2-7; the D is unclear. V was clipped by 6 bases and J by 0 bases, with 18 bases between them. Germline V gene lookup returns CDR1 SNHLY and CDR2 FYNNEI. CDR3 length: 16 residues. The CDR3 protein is CASSRPDDKNSYEQYL. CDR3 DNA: TGTGCCAGCAGCCGACCGGATGACAAAAACTCCTACGAGCAGTACCTC.